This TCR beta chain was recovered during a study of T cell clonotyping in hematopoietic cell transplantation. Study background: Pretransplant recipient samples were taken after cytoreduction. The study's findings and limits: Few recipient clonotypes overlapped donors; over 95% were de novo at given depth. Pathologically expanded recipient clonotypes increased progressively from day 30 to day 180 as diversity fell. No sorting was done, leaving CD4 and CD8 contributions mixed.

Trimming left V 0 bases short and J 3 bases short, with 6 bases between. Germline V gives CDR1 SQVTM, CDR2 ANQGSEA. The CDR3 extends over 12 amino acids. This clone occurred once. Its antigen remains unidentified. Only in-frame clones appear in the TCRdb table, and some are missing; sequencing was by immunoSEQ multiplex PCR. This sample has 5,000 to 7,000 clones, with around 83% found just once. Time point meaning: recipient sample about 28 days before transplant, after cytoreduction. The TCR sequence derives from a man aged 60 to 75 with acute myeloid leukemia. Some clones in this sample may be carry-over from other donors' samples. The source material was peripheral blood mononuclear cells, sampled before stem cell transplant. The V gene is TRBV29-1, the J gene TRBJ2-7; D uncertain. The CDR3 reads CSVEDLNYEQYF. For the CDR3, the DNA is TGCAGCGTTGAAGACCTAAACTACGAGCAGTACTTC.